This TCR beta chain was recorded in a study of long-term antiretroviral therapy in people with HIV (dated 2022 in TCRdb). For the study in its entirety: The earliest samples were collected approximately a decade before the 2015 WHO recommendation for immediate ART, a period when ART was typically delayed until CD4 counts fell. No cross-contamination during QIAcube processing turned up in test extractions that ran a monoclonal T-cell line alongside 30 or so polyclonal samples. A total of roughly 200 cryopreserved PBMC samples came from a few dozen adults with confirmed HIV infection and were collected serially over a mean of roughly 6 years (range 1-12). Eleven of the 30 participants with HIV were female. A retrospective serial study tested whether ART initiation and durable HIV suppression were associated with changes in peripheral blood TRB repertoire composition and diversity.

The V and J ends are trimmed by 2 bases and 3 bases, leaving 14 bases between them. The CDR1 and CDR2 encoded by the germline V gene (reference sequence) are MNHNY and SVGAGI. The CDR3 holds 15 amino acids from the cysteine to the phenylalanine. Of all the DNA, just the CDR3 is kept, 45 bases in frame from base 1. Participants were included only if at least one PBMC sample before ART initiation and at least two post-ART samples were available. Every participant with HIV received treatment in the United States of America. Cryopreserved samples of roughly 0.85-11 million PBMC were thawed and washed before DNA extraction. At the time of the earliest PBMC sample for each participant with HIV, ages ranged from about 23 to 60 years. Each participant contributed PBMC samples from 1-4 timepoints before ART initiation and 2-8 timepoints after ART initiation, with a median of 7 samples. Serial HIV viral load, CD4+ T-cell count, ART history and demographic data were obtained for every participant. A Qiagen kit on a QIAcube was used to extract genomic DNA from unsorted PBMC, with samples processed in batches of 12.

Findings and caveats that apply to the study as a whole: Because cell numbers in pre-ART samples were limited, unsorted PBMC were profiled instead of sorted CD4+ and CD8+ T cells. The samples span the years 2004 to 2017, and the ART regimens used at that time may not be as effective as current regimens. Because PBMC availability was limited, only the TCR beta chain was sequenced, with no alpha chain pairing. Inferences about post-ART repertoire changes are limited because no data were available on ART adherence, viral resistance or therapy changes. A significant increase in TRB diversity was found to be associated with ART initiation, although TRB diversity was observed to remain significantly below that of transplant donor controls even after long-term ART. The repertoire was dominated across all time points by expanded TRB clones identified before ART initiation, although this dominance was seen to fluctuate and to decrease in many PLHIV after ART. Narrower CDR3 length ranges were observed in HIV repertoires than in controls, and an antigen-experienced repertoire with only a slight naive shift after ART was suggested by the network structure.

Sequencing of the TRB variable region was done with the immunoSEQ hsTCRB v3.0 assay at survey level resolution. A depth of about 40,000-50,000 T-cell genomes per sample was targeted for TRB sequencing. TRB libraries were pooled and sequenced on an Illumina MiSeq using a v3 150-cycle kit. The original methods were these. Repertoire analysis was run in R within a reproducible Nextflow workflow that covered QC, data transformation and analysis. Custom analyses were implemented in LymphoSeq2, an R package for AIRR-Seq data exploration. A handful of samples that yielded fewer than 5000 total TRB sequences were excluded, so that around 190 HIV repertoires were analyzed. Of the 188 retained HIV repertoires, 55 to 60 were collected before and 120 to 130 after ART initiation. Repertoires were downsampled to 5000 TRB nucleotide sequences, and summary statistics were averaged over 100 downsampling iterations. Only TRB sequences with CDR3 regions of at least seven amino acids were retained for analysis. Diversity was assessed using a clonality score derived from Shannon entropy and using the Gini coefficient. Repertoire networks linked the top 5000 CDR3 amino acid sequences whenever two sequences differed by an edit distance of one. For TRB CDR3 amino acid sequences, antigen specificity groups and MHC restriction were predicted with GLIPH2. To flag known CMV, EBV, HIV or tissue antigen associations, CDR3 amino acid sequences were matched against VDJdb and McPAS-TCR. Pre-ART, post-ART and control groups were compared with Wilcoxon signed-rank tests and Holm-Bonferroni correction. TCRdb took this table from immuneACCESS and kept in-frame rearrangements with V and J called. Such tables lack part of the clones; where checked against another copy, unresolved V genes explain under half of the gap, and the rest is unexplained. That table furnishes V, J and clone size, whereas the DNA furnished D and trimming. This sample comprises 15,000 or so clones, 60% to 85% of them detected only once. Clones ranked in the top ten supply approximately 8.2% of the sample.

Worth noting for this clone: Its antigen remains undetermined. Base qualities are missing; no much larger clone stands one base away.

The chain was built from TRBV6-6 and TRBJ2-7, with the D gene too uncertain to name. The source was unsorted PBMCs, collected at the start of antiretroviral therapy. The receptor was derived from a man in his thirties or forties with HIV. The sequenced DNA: TGTGCCAGCAGTTACCCGAATTTAAACATCTACGAGCAGTACTTC. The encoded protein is CASSYPNLNIYEQYF.